This T cell receptor beta chain appears in the sequencing data of a study of blood T cells in healthy people across ages (dated by TCRdb to about 2015). About the full investigation: In model experiments, template switching captured roughly one uniquely barcoded TCR beta cDNA molecule for every two T cells. To track age-related changes in TCR beta repertoire diversity, the study relied on deep sequencing normalized with unique cDNA molecular identifiers. Donors were grouped into four age groups: young (average approximately 16 years), middle-aged (roughly 37), aged (around 60) and long-lived (over 80). To avoid experimental bias, donors of different ages were distributed randomly across sequencing lanes. For two donors (one aged 18 to 30 and one aged 80 or older), the study analyzed two additional independent replicas of 1 million unique cDNA reads from the same blood draw. Study-wide findings and limitations: Compared with the aged group, the long-lived group had more naive CD4+ T cells, fewer expanded clones and increased TCR diversity, suggesting age selection. Conclusive comparison of naive and antigen-experienced compartments was prevented by the profiling of bulk unsorted PBMCs. Estimates of total diversity from one million sequenced T cells were regarded as lower bounds and underestimates. The CMV infection status of donors was not known, potentially confounding age-related changes in expanded clonotypes. Observed TCR beta diversity per million T cells fell roughly linearly with age, and a significant reduction was already apparent by age roughly 40. A strong correlation was found between observed TCR beta diversity and the percentage of naive T cells measured by flow cytometry.

This clonotype occurred many times. There is no known antigen for this receptor. Base qualities are not at hand, and no much larger clone is one base apart. Systemically healthy Caucasian individuals from Russia, approximately 39 in total and aged about 6 to 100 years, were included as donors. Each donor gave roughly 11 milliliters of peripheral blood, drawn into EDTA-treated Vacutainer tubes. PBMCs were isolated by Ficoll-Paque density-gradient centrifugation, with at least 6 million obtained per sample. Total RNA, at least 6 micrograms per sample, was extracted from PBMCs with Trizol reagent. The percentages of naive CD45RAhigh/CD27high T cells were determined by flow cytometry on a PBMC aliquot from every donor. Libraries came from 5' RACE. These reads were obtained on an Illumina HiSeq 2500. A second PCR of roughly 7 to 12 cycles was performed with a sample-barcoded 5' primer and a J-beta primer mix. A template-switch 5' adaptor carrying 12 random nucleotides introduced a unique molecular identifier onto each TCR beta cDNA molecule. Each sample yielded at least 3 million CDR3-containing paired-end reads. First-strand cDNA synthesis was performed from all RNA using the Mint cDNA synthesis kit, with priming by a TRBC-specific oligonucleotide. After uracil-DNA glycosylase treatment, a first 18-cycle PCR used universal primers M1SS and BC2_uni_R on all cDNA. Regarding the original processing steps: For normalization, 1 million high-quality reads, each with a distinct molecular identifier, were randomly selected from each sample. Reads sharing molecular identifiers were discarded rather than binned into consensus sequences. MiTCR, run with a Q25 quality threshold and the strictest error-elimination algorithm, handled CDR3 identification, clonotype clustering and error correction. A nonparametric unseen species model with Euler transformation was used to estimate a lower bound on total TCR beta diversity. TCRdb's own reprocessing of the public reads used fastp at Q25 and MiXCR and kept productive beta chains. Each CDR3 protein appears once, grouped with its most common genes and DNA. In this record, the V and J calls reflect TCRdb's handling and not the investigators' own analysis. The sample table holds around 900,000 distinct CDR3 sequences, of which around 30% were seen once. The top ten constitute approximately 15% of the sample.

The sequenced material came from blood. The TCR comes from a woman of 80 years or more in good health.

The sequence in DNA is TGTGCCAGCAGTTCCTGGGGACGTACGAACACTGAAGCTTTCTTT. It specifies CASSSWGRTNTEAFF. Recombination joined TRBV6-2 or TRBV6-3 with TRBJ1-1; D gene: possibly TRBD1, on 5 matching bases. CDR1 and CDR2 are drawn from the germline V gene: MNHEY, SVGEGT. V loses 4 bases of germline sequence and J loses 1 base, and the interval between the two ends is 13 bases. The cysteine opens and the phenylalanine closes a CDR3 of 15 amino acids. Only the CDR3 DNA is retained, 45 bases long and in frame from the first base.